These 8 T cell receptor beta chains came from one sample sequenced in a study of control samples from healthy donors and cancer patients. Sequencing used immunoSEQ multiplex PCR; TCRdb keeps in-frame clones, though not all of them. Here the sample spans 150,000 to 200,000 clones, 85% to 95% being singletons. The specimen was blood. These receptors were collected from a woman aged 55-69 years in good health.

This sequence joins TRBV2 and TRBJ2-5; 13 positions match TRBD2. The junction had 3 bases not matched to a gene; V was cut back by 5 bases and J by 3 bases. Germline V gives CDR1 SNHLY, CDR2 FYNNEI. This CDR3 contains 15 residues. The CDR3 region is CASSPGLAGEETQYF. In DNA form, the CDR3 reads TGTGCCAGCAGTCCCGGACTAGCGGGGGAAGAGACCCAGTACTTC.

This chain uses TRBV18 with TRBJ1-6; D may be TRBD1 (5 bases). CDR3 size: 17 residues. Germline loops: CDR1 KGHSH, CDR2 LQKENI. V gave up 4 bases and J gave up 0 bases, with 13 bases separating them. CDR3 in amino acids: CASSLTGGSSYNSPLHF. In DNA form, the CDR3 reads TGTGCCAGCTCACTAACCGGGGGGAGCTCCTATAATTCACCCCTCCACTTT.

Remarks on this clone: Other DNA sequences in the sample encode the same CDR3. This sequence joins TRBV7-3 and TRBJ1-2; possibly TRBD1 for D (5 bases). V was trimmed by 2 bases and J by 5 bases, leaving 18 bases between them. CDR3 size: 16 residues. Per germline, CDR1 SGHTA and CDR2 FQGTGA. This chain's CDR3 is CASSLQGRGLGYGYTF. The CDR3 DNA follows: TGTGCCAGCAGCTTACAGGGTCGGGGCTTGGGTTATGGCTACACCTTC.

V usage is TRBV7-2 and J usage is TRBJ2-1; D is perhaps TRBD2 (5 bases). CDR1 and CDR2 from the germline V gene are SGHTA and FQGNSA. CDR3 length equals 17 residues. Deletions cut 5 bases from V and 7 bases from J, with 24 bases between. The CDR3 nucleotides are TGTGCCAGCAGCCCCGTGCGGCTAGCTGGGATAGGGAATGAGCAGTTCTTC. Encoded protein: CASSPVRLAGIGNEQFF.

This chain joins TRBV6-6 and TRBJ1-6, with 8 bases fitting TRBD1. The CDR3 consists of 14 residues. CDR1 is MNHNY, CDR2 SVGAGI, per germline (reference sequence). The J segment lost 13 bases and the V segment lost 6 bases, leaving 11 bases of the junction unmatched. The CDR3: CASRSDRGPGPLHF. CDR3 bases: TGTGCCAGCAGATCCGACAGGGGACCGGGGCCCCTCCACTTT.

This clone has a handful of counts. The V gene is TRBV11-3, the J gene TRBJ2-3; D is perhaps TRBD1 or TRBD2 (6 bases each). CDR1 is SGHNT and CDR2 is YENEEA in the germline V gene. Trimming stripped 5 bases from V and 6 bases from J, with 15 bases between. The CDR3 is 14 residues long. The CDR3 nucleotides are TGTGCCAGCAGCGTGGGGGGCCAGTTTGATACGCAGTATTTT. Translating gives CASSVGGQFDTQYF.

This chain links TRBV29-1 with TRBJ2-2; D remains unclear. Germline CDR1 reads SQVTM; CDR2 reads ANQGSEA. The CDR3 extends over 12 amino acids. V was cut by 7 bases and J by 7 bases, with 13 bases left in between. The CDR3 DNA sequence: TGCAGCGGTGCCCTAAGGTTCGGGGAGCTGTTTTTT. This translates into CSGALRFGELFF.

This chain uses TRBV2 with TRBJ1-5; 7 positions match TRBD1. Germline-derived CDR1 and CDR2 are SNHLY and FYNNEI. J lost 1 base, V lost 6 bases, and 9 bases had no gene match. The CDR3 totals 16 residues. The chain's CDR3 is CASRITGERSNQPQHF. As DNA, the CDR3 is TGTGCCAGCAGGATAACAGGGGAAAGGAGCAATCAGCCCCAGCATTTT.